This entry lists 13 T cell receptor beta chains sequenced from one sample in a study of blood T cells in healthy people across ages. A second PCR of about 7 to 12 cycles used a sample-barcoded 5' primer and a J-beta primer mix. Via MiXCR, TCRdb re-called the 5' RACE reads, giving one row per CDR3 protein. This sample has 700,000 to 900,000 distinct CDR3 sequences, with roughly 53% found just once. Sequenced: blood. All receptors come from a man older than 75 in good health.

Regarding this clonotype: No DNA is shown, since the ends of the CDR3 on it are uncertain; the CDR3 is the one TCRdb lists. This chain connects TRBV29-1 to TRBJ2-3; TRBD2 is the table's D call, not checked against the DNA. From germline, CDR1 is SQVTM and CDR2 ANQGSEA. The CDR3 is 16 residues long, counting both termini. CDR3 in amino acids: CSVRFGGAKSTDTQYF.

This clonotype showed up just a few times. This rearrangement joins TRBV27 to TRBJ2-7, with TRBD2 as a possible D gene (6 bases). Gene TRBJ2-5 matches the end of the DNA better, so the J call may be wrong. The CDR3 runs to 15 residues. Germline assignment: CDR1 MNHEY and CDR2 SMNVEV (reference sequence). CDR3 sequence: CASSLRRDGGETQYF. Written as DNA, the CDR3 is TGTGCCAGCAGTTTACGCAGGGACGGAGGGGAGACCCAGTACTTC.

The chain uses TRBV6-6 and TRBJ2-5; D could derive from TRBD1 or TRBD2 (6 bases each). The DNA matches TRBJ2-7 better at its end, which makes the J call doubtful. Germline CDR1 reads MNHNY; CDR2 reads SVGAGI (reference sequence). This CDR3 is 14 amino acids long. CDR3 amino acids: CASSLGGNMYEQYF. In DNA, the CDR3 is TGTGCCAGCAGTCTCGGGGGCAACATGTACGAGCAGTACTTC.

The chain joins TRBV20-1 to TRBJ2-5, with 10 nucleotides matching TRBD2. This CDR3 spans 14 amino acids. Germline V gives CDR1 DFQATT, CDR2 SNEGSKA (reference sequence). The junction had 5 bases not matched to a gene; V was cut back by 6 bases and J by 1 base. The DNA of the CDR3 is TGCAGTGCCACCGGGACTAGCGCCCAAGAGACCCAGTACTTC. Its translation is CSATGTSAQETQYF.

In its sample, this clonotype was seen once. The genes are TRBV12-3 or TRBV12-4 and TRBJ1-2; TRBD1 matches at 7 bases. V shed 7 bases and J 1 base; nucleotides not matched to a gene: 6. The CDR3 is 14 amino acids. For the CDR3, the DNA is TGTGCCAGCAACAGGGGCAGAAGTAACTATGGCTACACCTTC. Its translation is CASNRGRSNYGYTF.

This sequence joins TRBV12-3 or TRBV12-4 and TRBJ1-2, with 8 bases matching TRBD1. Germline trimming cut 3 bases from V and 12 bases from J; bases unmatched to any gene: 3. The CDR3 extends over 11 amino acids. The CDR3 sequence: CASSLGRGHTF. DNA for the CDR3: TGTGCCAGCAGTTTGGGCAGGGGGCACACCTTC.

This clonotype was seen ten or more times. The J gene is TRBJ1-1, the V gene TRBV20-1, with D hard to call. In germline, CDR1 is DFQATT, CDR2 SNEGSKA (reference sequence). The CDR3 contains 11 residues. Trimming removed 8 bases at V and 0 bases at J, with 7 bases between. The CDR3 DNA sequence: TGCAGTCTACCTTTGAACACTGAAGCTTTCTTT. It is translated as CSLPLNTEAFF.

The chain recombines TRBV6-2 or TRBV6-3 with TRBJ1-2; no definite D call. CDR1 and CDR2 from the germline V gene are MNHEY and SVGEGT. The CDR3 is 13 amino acids. Trimming stripped 0 bases from V and 7 bases from J, with 9 bases between. CDR3: CASSYSSSRGYTF. In DNA form, the CDR3 reads TGTGCCAGCAGTTACTCCTCTTCCCGTGGCTACACCTTC.

This clonotype appeared a few times. The chain uses TRBV5-1 and TRBJ1-5; the D is unclear. Germline loops: CDR1 SGHRS, CDR2 YFSETQ. Trimming cost V 0 bases and J 4 bases, with 11 bases left between them. This CDR3 has 15 amino acids. CDR3 region: CASSLGTGSNQPQHF. The DNA for the CDR3 is TGCGCCAGCAGCTTGGGCACGGGTTCTAATCAGCCCCAGCATTTT. Filled out from reference TRBV5-1 and TRBJ1-5, the complete variable domain reads KAGVTQTPRYLIKTRGQQVTLSCSPISGHRSVSWYQQTPGQGLQFLFEYFSETQRNKGNFPGRFSGRQFSNSRSEMNVSTLELGDSALYLCASSLGTGSNQPQHFGDGTRLSIL.

As DNA, the CDR3 is TGTGCCAGCAGCGCCAGGTGGACTAGCGGGAGATCTTGGCAAGAGACCCAGTACTTC. This encodes CASSARWTSGRSWQETQYF. The chain employs TRBV7-2 and TRBJ2-5; TRBD2 matches at 13 bases. CDR3 length: 19 amino acids. V lost 5 bases, J lost 2 bases, and 14 bases stayed unmatched. CDR1 is SGHTA, CDR2 FQGNSA, per germline. The whole variable domain, filled in from reference TRBV7-2 and TRBJ2-5, reads GAGVSQSPSNKVTEKGKDVELRCDPISGHTALYWYRQSLGQGLEFLIYFQGNSAPDKSGLPSDRFSAERTGGSVSTLTIQRTQQEDSAVYLCASSARWTSGRSWQETQYFGPGTRLLVL.

As for this clonotype: At one end, the junction sequence differs from germline, possibly due to a read error. The chain is built from TRBV2 and TRBJ1-1; D ambiguous. The CDR3 covers 13 residues. Germline CDR1 reads SNHLY; CDR2 reads FYNNEI. CDR3 in DNA: TGTGCTAGCAGTATTACAGAGAACACTGAAGCTTTCTTT. Translated: CASSITENTEAFF.

The chain employs TRBV20-1 and TRBJ2-7, with 7 bases fitting TRBD2. This CDR3 spans 12 amino acids. V gave up 5 bases and J gave up 2 bases; unmatched junction bases: 3. Germline V gene sequence: CDR1 DFQATT, CDR2 SNEGSKA (reference sequence). The CDR3, as DNA: TGCAGTGCTCCAGGGAGGGCCTACGAGCAGTACTTC. It specifies CSAPGRAYEQYF.

This chain joins TRBV7-2 and TRBJ2-2; D possibly corresponds to TRBD2 (6 bases). This CDR3 contains 14 residues. Germline V CDR1 and CDR2: SGHTA, FQGNSA. V was cut by 5 bases and J by 6 bases, with 13 bases left in between. The CDR3 sequence: CASSPRLESGELFF. In DNA form, the CDR3 reads TGTGCCAGCAGCCCGAGACTAGAGTCCGGGGAGCTGTTTTTT.